This paragraph reports one T cell receptor (beta chain). Antigen: not known. TCRdb used MiXCR to reprocess the reads, holding one entry per CDR3 protein. The table shows approximately 910,000 distinct CDR3 sequences, with roughly 30% occurring only once. The data were taken from a study of T cell repertoires in cytomegalovirus infection. The specimen comprised cultured CD8+ T cells from PBMCs, sampled from culture after CMV antigen stimulation. The clonotype originates from a human donor in good health (CMV status not recorded). Some clones in this sample may be carry-over from other donors' samples.

The CDR3 region is CASTLPGVPRLEQYF. The CDR3 DNA reads TGTGCCAGCACGCTCCCCGGGGTCCCCCGATTAGAGCAGTACTTC. The rearrangement joins TRBV7-9 to TRBJ2-7; TRBD2 might be the D (5 bases). The CDR3 has 15 amino acids. The V and J ends lost 7 bases and 7 bases respectively, with 23 bases between them. Germline V gives CDR1 SEHNR, CDR2 FQNEAQ (reference sequence).